The source of this TCR beta chain is a study of T cell changes during pregnancy in multiple sclerosis. The CDR3 is 15 amino acids. The germline V gene encodes CDR1 LNHDA and CDR2 SQIVND (reference sequence). The V and J ends lost 3 bases and 4 bases, in that order; junction bases with no gene match: 7. Profiling relied on immunoSEQ multiplex PCR, and the TCRdb table lists in-frame clones only, not all of them. The sample carries around 48,000 clones, about 88% recorded once. Sample: CD4+ T cells from peripheral blood mononuclear cells, taken in the second trimester of pregnancy. V and J are TRBV19 and TRBJ2-3, with 7 bases that match TRBD1. The source is a female donor with multiple sclerosis, enrolled in a pregnancy study. The CDR3 region has the DNA TGTGCCAGTAGTATCGACAGGGCTAGTCCAGATACGCAGTATTTT. Translated, it gives CASSIDRASPDTQYF.